The 8 T cell receptor beta chains listed next were all sequenced from one sample in a study of blood T cells in healthy people across ages. The authors ran a second PCR of about 6 to 11 cycles using a sample-barcoded 5' primer and a J-beta primer mix. TCRdb analysed the 5' RACE reads with MiXCR anew, one entry per CDR3 protein. The repertoire holds some 1.5 million distinct CDR3 sequences, with about 42% as singletons. The sequenced material came from blood. These receptors originate from a woman between 18 and 30 years old in good health.

J is TRBJ1-1 and V is TRBV18, with unresolved D. V lost 3 bases to trimming and J lost 4 bases, with 12 bases between them. Germline assignment: CDR1 KGHSH and CDR2 LQKENI. The CDR3 is 14 amino acids. The CDR3 sequence: CASSPVRLSTEAFF. CDR3 bases: TGTGCCAGCTCACCTGTACGGCTGAGCACTGAAGCTTTCTTT.

There are a few counts of this clonotype. This CDR3 reads CASSFNGADEQYF. Written as DNA, the CDR3 is TGTGCCAGCAGTTTTAACGGGGCGGACGAGCAGTACTTC. The chain couples TRBV27 to TRBJ2-7, with D perhaps being TRBD1 or TRBD2 (5 bases each). Germline CDR1 and CDR2: MNHEY and SMNVEV (reference sequence). The CDR3 is made up of 13 amino acids. The V end was cut by 3 bases, the J end by 5 bases, with 11 bases between.

This clonotype was recorded a few times. This chain uses TRBV7-2 with TRBJ1-2; D possibly corresponds to TRBD1 (5 bases). CDR1 and CDR2 from the germline V gene are SGHTA and FQGNSA. This CDR3 has 13 amino acids. The V end lost 3 bases, the J end lost 7 bases, and 12 bases lay between the germline ends. Here the CDR3 reads CASSFGGTSGYTF. The CDR3 DNA reads as TGTGCCAGCAGCTTTGGGGGAACTAGTGGCTACACCTTC.

This clonotype appeared many times. The V gene is TRBV12-3 or TRBV12-4, the J gene TRBJ2-7; tentative D call: TRBD1 (5 bases). The CDR3 is 12 residues long. V lost 6 bases and J lost 4, with 10 bases in between. The CDR3 DNA is TGTGCCAGCAGCTTAAAGGGGTACGAGCAGTACTTC. It translates to CASSLKGYEQYF.

This clonotype was recorded a few times. The gene calls are TRBV7-2 and TRBJ2-5, with D possibly being TRBD1 or TRBD2 (7 bases each). CDR1 and CDR2 (germline): SGHTA, FQGNSA. This CDR3 spans 14 amino acids. Trimming removed 11 bases from V and 2 bases from J, with 18 bases in between. The CDR3 sequence is CAVSGTALQETQYF. The CDR3 region has the DNA TGTGCCGTCAGCGGGACAGCCTTACAAGAGACCCAGTACTTC.

The rearrangement uses TRBV6-1 and TRBJ2-3, with D unclear. V was trimmed by 11 bases and J by 5 bases, leaving 26 bases between them. The CDR3 sequence is 16 residues long. From germline, CDR1 is MNHNS and CDR2 SASEGT. CDR3 sequence (DNA): TGTGCCCCCCGAGGAGAAACTCACCCGCTTGGAGATACGCAGTATTTT. Amino acid sequence: CAPRGETHPLGDTQYF.

The V call is TRBV7-2, the J call TRBJ2-7, with D perhaps matching TRBD2 (6 bases). This CDR3 spans 15 amino acids. CDR1 SGHTA and CDR2 FQGNSA come from the germline V gene. The germline V and J ends were trimmed by 7 bases and 7 bases, with 23 bases remaining between them. This CDR3 reads CASTSHGTLYNEQYF. CDR3 nucleotides: TGTGCCAGCACCTCCCACGGGACTCTGTACAATGAGCAGTACTTC.

The gene calls are TRBV4-2 and TRBJ2-6; D ambiguous. The germline V and J ends were trimmed by 0 bases and 2 bases, with 5 bases remaining between them. CDR1 and CDR2 (germline): LGHNA, YNFKEQ. The CDR3 runs 15 residues. The CDR3 spells CASSQDGPGANVLTF. CDR3 in DNA: TGTGCCAGCAGCCAAGACGGTCCTGGGGCCAACGTCCTGACTTTC.